This T cell receptor beta chain originates from a study of blood T cell repertoires in COVID-19. This clone appeared a few times. As processed by the authors: Reference gene primers were amplified, and this amplification served to estimate nucleated cell counts. Clones were sequenced by immunoSEQ multiplex PCR, and TCRdb holds only the in-frame ones, with some missing. V and J calls and clone size are those listed in that table; D and trimming were worked out from the DNA. The repertoire holds approximately 89,000 clones, 65% to 85% seen once, with roughly 6.3% in the top ten. The V gene lost 5 bases and the J gene lost 2 bases, with 9 bases spanning the gap. The CDR3 contains 13 residues. The germline CDR1 and CDR2 sequences are SGHTA and FQGTGA. Followed longitudinally, the Seattle patients had been enrolled during active infection.

Sequencing was done on a sample of peripheral blood. This TCR derives from a man in his 70s with COVID-19, enrolled during active disease. This chain connects TRBV7-3 to TRBJ1-1; D is unclear. The DNA for the CDR3 is TGTGCCAGCAGCCCTGACACTAACACTGAAGCTTTCTTT. This codes for CASSPDTNTEAFF.